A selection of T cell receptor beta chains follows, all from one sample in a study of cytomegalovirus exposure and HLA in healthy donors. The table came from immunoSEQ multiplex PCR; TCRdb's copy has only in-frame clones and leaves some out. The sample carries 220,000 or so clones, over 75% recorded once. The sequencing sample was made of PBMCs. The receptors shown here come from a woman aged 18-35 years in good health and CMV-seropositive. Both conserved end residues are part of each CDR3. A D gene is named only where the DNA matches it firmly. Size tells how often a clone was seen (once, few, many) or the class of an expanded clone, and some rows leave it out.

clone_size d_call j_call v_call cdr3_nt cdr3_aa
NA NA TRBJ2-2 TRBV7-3 TGTGCCAGCAGCCCCACAGGGACCGGGGAGCTGTTTTTT CASSPTGTGELFF
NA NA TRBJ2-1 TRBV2 TGTGCCAGCATAGGGGTGACCGCCTACAATGAGCAGTTCTTC CASIGVTAYNEQFF
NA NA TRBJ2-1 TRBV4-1 TGCGCCAGCAGCCAGGGCTTCAATGAGCAGTTCTTC CASSQGFNEQFF
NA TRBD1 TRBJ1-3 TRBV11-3 TGTGCCAGCAGCTCCGGACAGGTTGGAAACACCATATATTTT CASSSGQVGNTIYF
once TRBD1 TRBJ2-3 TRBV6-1 TGTGCCACTGAAACAGGGGGTAGCACAGATACGCAGTATTTT CATETGGSTDTQYF
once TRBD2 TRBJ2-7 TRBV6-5 TGTGCCAGCACCCGGACCGATCGGGGGGGTGAGCAGTACTTC CASTRTDRGGEQYF
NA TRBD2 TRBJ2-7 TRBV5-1 TGCGCCAGCAGCCCAGGGGCCCGGGAGGGCCGAAACGAGCAGTACTTC CASSPGAREGRNEQYF
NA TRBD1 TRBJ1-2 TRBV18 TGTGCCAGCTCACCGATCAGGGGGCAGGACTATGGCTACACCTTC CASSPIRGQDYGYTF
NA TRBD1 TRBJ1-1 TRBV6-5 TGTGCCAGCAGCCCGGGACAGATCAACACTGAAGCTTTCTTT CASSPGQINTEAFF
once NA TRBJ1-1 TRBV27 TGTGCCAGCTTCCCTCCAGGGCTAACTGAAGCTTTCTTT CASFPPGLTEAFF
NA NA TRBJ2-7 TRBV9 TGTGCCAGCAGTCATCGGACTGGCCAGGACCACTACGAGCAGTACTTC CASSHRTGQDHYEQYF
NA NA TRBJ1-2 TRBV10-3 TGTGCCATCAGTGATCAGGGCTATGGCTACACCTTC CAISDQGYGYTF
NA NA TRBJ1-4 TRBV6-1 TGTGCCAGCAGTGTGAACAGGGCAACTAATGAAAAACTGTTTTTT CASSVNRATNEKLFF
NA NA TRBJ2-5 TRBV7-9 TGTGCCAGCAGCACCAACAGCAGGGGAAGAGAGACCCAGTACTTC CASSTNSRGRETQYF
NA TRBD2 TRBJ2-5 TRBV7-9 TGTGCCAGCAGCTTAAATGCGGGAGGGGAGACCCAGTACTTC CASSLNAGGETQYF
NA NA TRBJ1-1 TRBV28 TGTGCCAGCAGTTCCCGACGGGAGGGACCTAGTGAAGCTTTCTTT CASSSRREGPSEAFF
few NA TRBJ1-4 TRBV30 TGTGCCTGGAGTGTATATCTACAGGGCGTGGAAAAACTGTTTTTT CAWSVYLQGVEKLFF
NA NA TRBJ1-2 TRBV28 TGTGCCAGCAGTTTGGCCTCTCCTCCCTGGGGCTACACCTTC CASSLASPPWGYTF
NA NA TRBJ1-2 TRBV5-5 TGTGCCAGCAGCGACCAGGTATCCACCTATGGCTACACCTTC CASSDQVSTYGYTF
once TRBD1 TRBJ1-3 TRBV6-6 TGTGCCAGCAGTCAACCGGACAGGGATGGAAACACCATATATTTT CASSQPDRDGNTIYF
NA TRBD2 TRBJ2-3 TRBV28 TGTGCCAGCAGTACCCCCGGACTAGCGGGCCTCGATACGCAGTATTTT CASSTPGLAGLDTQYF
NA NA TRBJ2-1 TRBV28 TGTGCCAGCAGTCCACTACCTTGGGGCAGTAAACCCTACAATGAGCAGTTCTTC CASSPLPWGSKPYNEQFF
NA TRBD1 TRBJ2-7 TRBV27 TGTGCCAGCAGTCCTGGGACAGTTTCCTACGAGCAGTACTTC CASSPGTVSYEQYF
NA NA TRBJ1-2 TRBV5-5 TGTGCCAGCAGCTCCCCCTCCGCAGGGAAGTTTGTCTACACCTTC CASSSPSAGKFVYTF
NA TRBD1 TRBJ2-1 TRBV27 TGTGCCAGCAGCCCTTTCCCGGGACAGGCCTACAATGAGCAGTTCTTC CASSPFPGQAYNEQFF
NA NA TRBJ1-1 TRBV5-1 TGCGCCAGCAGTGGAGGGACCTCCGGGGGTGAAGCTTTCTTT CASSGGTSGGEAFF
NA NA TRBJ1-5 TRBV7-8 TGTGCCAGCAGCTTCACCCGGACACTTAGCAATCAGCCCCAGCATTTT CASSFTRTLSNQPQHF
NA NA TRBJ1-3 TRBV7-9 TGTGCCAGCAGCACCTACCGGGACGGGGGTGGAAACACCATATATTTT CASSTYRDGGGNTIYF
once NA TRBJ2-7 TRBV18 TGTGCCAGCTCAGAGGGACTCGGCTACGAGCAGTACTTC CASSEGLGYEQYF
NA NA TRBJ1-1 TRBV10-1 TGCGCCAGCAGTCAGGCGGGGAGCACTGAAGCTTTCTTT CASSQAGSTEAFF
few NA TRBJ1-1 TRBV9 TGTGCCAGCAGCGTAGGGGGAGGGAATCCTAAAGCTTTCTTT CASSVGGGNPKAFF
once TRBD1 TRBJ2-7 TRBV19 TGTGCCAGTAGTCCTCGGGACAGGGCAACCTACGAGCAGTACTTC CASSPRDRATYEQYF
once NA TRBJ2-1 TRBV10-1 TGCGCCAGCAGTGAGGTTAGGGAGTCCCTCGATGAGCAGTTCTTC CASSEVRESLDEQFF
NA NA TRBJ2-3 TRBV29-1 TGCAGCGCCGGGCGGGAATTCATGCAGTATTTT CSAGREFMQYF
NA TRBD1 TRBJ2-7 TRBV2 TGTGCCAGCGGGGTAGGGACAGGACCTTCCGACGAGCAGTACTTC CASGVGTGPSDEQYF
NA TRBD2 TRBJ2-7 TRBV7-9 TGTGCCAGCAGCCCAACGGGCGGGAGTCCATACGAGCAGTACTTC CASSPTGGSPYEQYF
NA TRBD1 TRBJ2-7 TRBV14 TGTGCCAGCAGCTCCTGGACAGGGAGAGTCTACGAGCAGTACTTC CASSSWTGRVYEQYF
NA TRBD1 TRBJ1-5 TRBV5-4 TGTGCCAGCAGCCGAACAGGGGGAAATAGCAATCAGCCCCAGCATTTT CASSRTGGNSNQPQHF
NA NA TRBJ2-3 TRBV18 TGTGCCAGCTCCCTCGGGGGTAGCACAGATACGCAGTATTTT CASSLGGSTDTQYF
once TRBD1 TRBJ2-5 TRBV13 TGTGCCAGCAGCTCAGGGGGAAGAGGGGAGACCCAGTACTTC CASSSGGRGETQYF
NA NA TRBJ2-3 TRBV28 TGTGCCAGCAGTTTTAGGGCGGGTAGGCAAGATACGCAGTATTTT CASSFRAGRQDTQYF
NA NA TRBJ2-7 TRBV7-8 TGTGCCAGCAGCTTACGGGTTGGCTTATCCTACGAGCAGTACTTC CASSLRVGLSYEQYF
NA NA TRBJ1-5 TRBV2 TGTGCCAGCAGTGGGGATAGGGTATCAAGGGGATATAGCAATCAGCCCCAGCATTTT CASSGDRVSRGYSNQPQHF
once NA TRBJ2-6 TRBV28 TGTGCCAGCAGTTTCCCGGCAGGCCTCTCTGGGGCCAACGTCCTGACTTTC CASSFPAGLSGANVLTF
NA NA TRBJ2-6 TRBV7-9 TGTGCCAGCAGCTTCGAAGCGAGCTCTGGGGCCAACGTCCTGACTTTC CASSFEASSGANVLTF
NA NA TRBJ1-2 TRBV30 TGTGCCTGGAATGCTGGGGGGAGCGGCTACACCTTC CAWNAGGSGYTF
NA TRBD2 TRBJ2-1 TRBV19 TGTGCCAGTAGTCGTACTAGCGCAGCCTACAATGAGCAGTTCTTC CASSRTSAAYNEQFF
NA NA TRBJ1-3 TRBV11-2 TGTGCCAGCAGCGGGATCCGGGGGGCTGGAAACACCATATATTTT CASSGIRGAGNTIYF
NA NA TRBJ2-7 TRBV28 TGTGCCAGCCGAAATAGGGGATTTGGCTCCTACGAGCAGTACTTC CASRNRGFGSYEQYF
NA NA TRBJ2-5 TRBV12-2 TGTGCAAGTCGGGGACGGGACGGGAGGGGAGAGACCCAGTACTTC CASRGRDGRGETQYF
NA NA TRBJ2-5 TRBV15 TGTGCCACCAGCGGCCTAGTCGGAGACAGCCCACAAGAGACCCAGTACTTC CATSGLVGDSPQETQYF
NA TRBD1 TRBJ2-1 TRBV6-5 TGTGCCAGCAGTTCAGGACAGGGACAGTTCTTC CASSSGQGQFF
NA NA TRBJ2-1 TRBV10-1 TGCGCCAGCAGTGAGTCGGCGCCCCGGGATGAGCAGTTCTTC CASSESAPRDEQFF